One sample yielded the 23 T cell receptor beta chains listed below, sequenced in a study of response to subunit inactivated influenza vaccine. MiXCR, applied by TCRdb to the RT-PCR reads, yields one record per CDR3 protein. The table shows fewer than 550,000 distinct CDR3 sequences, with about 25% occurring only once. The sample here was CD4+ T cells sorted from PBMCs, taken roughly 5 days after vaccination. Source of these receptors: a man aged 45-60 years who received an inactivated influenza vaccine.

This clonotype was observed a handful of times. The J gene is TRBJ2-2, the V gene TRBV2; TRBD1 matches at 9 bases. Germline assignment: CDR1 SNHLY and CDR2 FYNNEI. CDR3 length: 12 amino acids. Germline trimming cut 8 bases from V and 8 bases from J; bases unmatched to any gene: 3. CDR3 coding DNA: TGTGCCAGCTACAGGGGGCCGGGGGAGCTGTTTTTT. This translates into CASYRGPGELFF.

The gene calls are TRBV11-2 and TRBJ2-1; 14 positions agree with TRBD2. The CDR3 is made up of 17 amino acids. V was pared by 3 bases and J by 7 bases, with 8 bases of the junction left unmatched. The germline gives CDR1 SGHAT, CDR2 FQNNGV. The CDR3 sequence is CASSLIWGTSGRNEQFF. The CDR3 bases are TGTGCCAGCAGCTTGATCTGGGGGACTAGCGGGAGAAATGAGCAGTTCTTC. Full variable domain (rest looked up from reference TRBV11-2 and TRBJ2-1): EAGVAQSPRYKIIEKRQSVAFWCNPISGHATLYWYQQILGQGPKLLIQFQNNGVVDDSQLPKDRFSAERLKGVDSTLKIQPAKLEDSAVYLCASSLIWGTSGRNEQFFGPGTRLTVL.

To note about this clonotype: At one of its ends the junction is not consistent with the germline gene, which may arise from a read error. This sequence joins TRBV24-1 and TRBJ2-1, with TRBD2 matching 8 bases. In germline, CDR1 is KGHDR, CDR2 SFDVKD. The CDR3 sequence is 15 residues long. The CDR3 DNA follows: TGTGCCACCAGTGCCCCCGGGGGGGCCGGGCTAGAGCAGTGCTTC. It codes for CATSAPGGAGLEQCF.

This chain links TRBV15 with TRBJ2-1, with a possible D match to TRBD1 (5 bases). Trimming took 0 bases from V and 6 from J, leaving 15 bases between them. Germline lookup yields CDR1 LNHNV and CDR2 YYDKDF (reference sequence). The CDR3 covers 16 residues. CDR3 DNA sequence: TGTGCCACCAGCAGAGAAAGGGCAGGGCCCCGCAATGAGCAGTTCTTC. Translated: CATSRERAGPRNEQFF.

The sample holds a few counts of this clonotype. The V gene is TRBV25-1, the J gene TRBJ2-3, with TRBD2 matching 9 bases. The junction had 11 bases not matched to a gene; V was cut back by 0 bases and J by 4 bases. This CDR3 spans 18 amino acids. From germline, CDR1 is MGHDK and CDR2 SYGVNS. CDR3 protein: CASSEYGGLARGSDTQYF. The CDR3 DNA sequence: TGTGCCAGCAGTGAATATGGTGGACTAGCGAGGGGGTCAGATACGCAGTATTTT.

This chain links TRBV5-1 with TRBJ2-1; the match to TRBD2 covers 8 bases. CDR1 is SGHRS, CDR2 YFSETQ, per germline. V lost 0 bases and J lost 0; bases outside the gene matches: 5. CDR3 length: 17 amino acids. CDR3 residues: CASSLDGGGSSYNEQFF. The CDR3 nucleotides are TGCGCCAGCAGCTTGGACGGCGGGGGGAGCTCCTACAATGAGCAGTTCTTC.

This clonotype showed up just a few times. The chain is built from TRBV7-8 and TRBJ2-7; D unclear. Germline CDR1 is SGHVS and CDR2 is FQNEAQ. V lost 5 bases to trimming and J lost 2 bases, with 13 bases between them. The CDR3 is 14 residues long. CDR3 sequence reads: CASSSRTNPYEQYF. CDR3 in DNA: TGTGCCAGCAGCAGCCGGACCAACCCCTACGAGCAGTACTTC.

The V and J genes are TRBV10-3 and TRBJ2-7, with 10 bases matching TRBD1. After removal of 7 bases from V and 4 bases from J, the junction contained 13 bases not matched to a gene. The CDR3 totals 16 residues. The V gene's germline CDR1 is ENHRY and CDR2 SYGVKD. CDR3 in amino acids: CAINTVGDRGVYEQYF. As DNA, the CDR3 is TGTGCCATCAATACGGTCGGGGACAGGGGAGTATACGAGCAGTACTTC.

This chain uses TRBV24-1 with TRBJ2-4; D not certain. The CDR3 is made up of 14 amino acids. Germline CDR1 is KGHDR and CDR2 is SFDVKD. Trimming took 0 bases from V and 8 from J, leaving 10 bases between them. CDR3 DNA sequence: TGTGCCACCAGTGATTTGAAAGATAGGGACATTCAGTACTTC. Protein sequence: CATSDLKDRDIQYF.

This chain connects TRBV20-1 to TRBJ2-1; D may match TRBD1 or TRBD2 (5 bases each). V was clipped by 3 bases and J by 0 bases, with 9 bases between them. Germline V gene sequence: CDR1 DFQATT, CDR2 SNEGSKA (reference sequence). The length of the CDR3 is 14 residues. For the CDR3, the DNA is TGCAGTGCTAGTTTCGGGACCTCCTACAATGAGCAGTTCTTC. It translates to CSASFGTSYNEQFF.

The chain couples TRBV29-1 to TRBJ1-4, with D uncertain. This CDR3 has 13 residues. The germline gives CDR1 SQVTM, CDR2 ANQGSEA. V was shortened by 4 bases and J by 0 bases, with 6 bases between the two germline ends. The CDR3 DNA reads TGCAGCGTTGTGAGTGCAACTAATGAAAAACTGTTTTTT. This gives the protein CSVVSATNEKLFF.

The chain couples TRBV4-2 to TRBJ2-2, with D possibly being TRBD2 (6 bases). The CDR3 spans 15 residues. The germline V gene encodes CDR1 LGHNA and CDR2 YNFKEQ. The ends were cut back, 1 base at V and 5 bases at J, with 11 bases in the middle. In DNA form, the CDR3 reads TGTGCCAGCAGCCAAGGGGCGGGGTATACCGGGGAGCTGTTTTTT. Amino acid sequence: CASSQGAGYTGELFF.

This clonotype was seen more than once but under ten times. The V and J genes are TRBV20-1 and TRBJ2-7, with 10 bases matching TRBD2. Germline loops: CDR1 DFQATT, CDR2 SNEGSKA (reference sequence). The trim removed 0 bases at V and 4 bases at J, leaving 0 bases unmatched. The CDR3 has 13 residues. The CDR3 DNA reads as TGCAGTGCTAGAGAACTAGCGGGGTACGAGCAGTACTTC. Encoded protein: CSARELAGYEQYF.

The V and J genes are TRBV12-3 or TRBV12-4 and TRBJ2-1; a possible D gene is TRBD1 (6 bases). V was pared by 4 bases and J by 6 bases, with 31 bases between. The CDR3 sequence is 20 residues long. CDR3 nucleotides: TGTGCCAGCAGTTCACGAATTTATAGACAGGTCAAATGGGAATCCAATGAGCAGTTCTTC. Its protein product is CASSSRIYRQVKWESNEQFF.

The chain employs TRBV5-1 and TRBJ2-5; no clear D gene. V lost 0 bases, J lost 1 base, and 10 bases lay in between. This CDR3 comprises 15 residues. From germline, CDR1 is SGHRS and CDR2 YFSETQ. The CDR3 bases are TGCGCCAGCAGCTTGGCCAACGTCCGCCAAGAGACCCAGTACTTC. Amino acids: CASSLANVRQETQYF.

This clonotype appeared a few times. The chain uses TRBV7-2 and TRBJ2-5, with 13 bases fitting TRBD2. With V trimmed by 8 bases and J by 4 bases, 4 bases remained unmatched. Germline V gene lookup returns CDR1 SGHTA and CDR2 FQGNSA. The CDR3 runs to 14 residues. The CDR3: CASAGLAGVETQYF. CDR3 sequence (DNA): TGTGCCAGCGCCGGACTAGCGGGAGTAGAGACCCAGTACTTC.

This clonotype was counted between two and nine times. V gene TRBV28 combines with J gene TRBJ2-7; D is unresolved. Per the germline V gene, CDR1 is MDHEN and CDR2 is SYDVKM. V was shortened by 6 bases and J by 6 bases, with 12 bases between the two germline ends. The CDR3 totals 12 residues. In nucleotides, the CDR3 is TGTGCCAGCAGCGACGTCCCGTTCGAGCAGTACTTC. Protein sequence: CASSDVPFEQYF.

This clonotype was counted a few times. This chain connects TRBV5-1 to TRBJ1-2; maybe TRBD1 (5 bases). Germline CDR1 and CDR2: SGHRS and YFSETQ. V dropped 0 bases and J dropped 11 bases, with 17 bases sitting between them. The CDR3 covers 14 residues. The CDR3 DNA follows: TGCGCCAGCAGCTTGGGAGGCAGGGACGTGACATACACCTTC. It yields the protein CASSLGGRDVTYTF.

Concerning this clonotype itself: This may be a read error, as it is one base from a much larger clone. This rearrangement joins TRBV12-3 or TRBV12-4 to TRBJ2-3, with D perhaps matching TRBD1 (6 bases). The CDR3 loop spans 13 amino acids. Trimming pared 5 bases from V and 5 bases from J, leaving 11 bases between. DNA for the CDR3: TGTGCCAGCAGTAGGTACAGGGAAGATACGCAGTATTTT. It yields the protein CASSRYREDTQYF.

This clonotype was seen at least ten times. This rearrangement joins TRBV10-3 to TRBJ2-1; TRBD2 matches at 7 bases. CDR1 is ENHRY, CDR2 SYGVKD, per germline. With 9 bases clipped from V and 7 bases from J, the junction kept 6 bases outside the gene matches. The CDR3 loop spans 12 amino acids. CDR3 region: CAIAGRVNEQFF. CDR3 bases: TGTGCCATAGCGGGAAGGGTGAATGAGCAGTTCTTC.

The chain couples TRBV20-1 to TRBJ2-7; D gene ambiguous. Looked up from germline, CDR1 is DFQATT and CDR2 is SNEGSKA (reference sequence). Trimming shortened V by 0 bases and J by 2 bases, and 11 bases separated the two germline ends. There are 14 residues in the CDR3. CDR3 region: CSARDLQSTYEQYF. CDR3 nucleotides: TGCAGTGCTAGAGATTTACAGTCAACCTACGAGCAGTACTTC.

J is TRBJ2-2 and V is TRBV5-1; 9 positions match TRBD1. CDR1 is SGHRS and CDR2 is YFSETQ in the germline V gene. This CDR3 has 15 residues. The trim removed 4 bases at V and 5 bases at J, leaving 6 bases unmatched. The CDR3 sequence is CASSTQGAQTGELFF. CDR3 nucleotide sequence: TGCGCCAGCAGCACACAGGGGGCGCAAACCGGGGAGCTGTTTTTT. The full variable domain, rest sourced from reference TRBV5-1 and TRBJ2-2, is KAGVTQTPRYLIKTRGQQVTLSCSPISGHRSVSWYQQTPGQGLQFLFEYFSETQRNKGNFPGRFSGRQFSNSRSEMNVSTLELGDSALYLCASSTQGAQTGELFFGEGSRLTVL.

This clonotype was picked up a small number of times. This chain joins TRBV5-1 and TRBJ2-7; D unclear. V dropped 0 bases and J dropped 7 bases, with 8 bases sitting between them. The CDR3 is 12 residues long. Germline assignment: CDR1 SGHRS and CDR2 YFSETQ. The CDR3 protein is CASSLEQREQYF. The CDR3 bases are TGCGCCAGCAGCTTGGAACAAAGAGAGCAGTACTTC.